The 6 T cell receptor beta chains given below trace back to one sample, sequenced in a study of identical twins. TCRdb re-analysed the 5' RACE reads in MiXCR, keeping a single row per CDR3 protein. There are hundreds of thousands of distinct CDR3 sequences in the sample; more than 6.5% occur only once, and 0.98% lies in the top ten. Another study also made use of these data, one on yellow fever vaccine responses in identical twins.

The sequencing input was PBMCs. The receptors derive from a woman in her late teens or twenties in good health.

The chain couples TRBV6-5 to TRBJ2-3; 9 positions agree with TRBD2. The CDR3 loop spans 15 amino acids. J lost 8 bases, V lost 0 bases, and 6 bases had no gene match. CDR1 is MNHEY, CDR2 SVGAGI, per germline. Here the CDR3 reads CASSYSALAGSTQYF. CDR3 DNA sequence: TGTGCCAGCAGTTACTCTGCACTAGCGGGCAGTACGCAGTATTTT.

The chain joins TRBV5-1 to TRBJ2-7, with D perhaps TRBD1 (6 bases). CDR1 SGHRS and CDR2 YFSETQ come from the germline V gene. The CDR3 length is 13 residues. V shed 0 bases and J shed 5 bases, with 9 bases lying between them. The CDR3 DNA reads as TGCGCCAGCAGCTTGGCCAGGGGCCACGAGCAGTACTTC. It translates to CASSLARGHEQYF.

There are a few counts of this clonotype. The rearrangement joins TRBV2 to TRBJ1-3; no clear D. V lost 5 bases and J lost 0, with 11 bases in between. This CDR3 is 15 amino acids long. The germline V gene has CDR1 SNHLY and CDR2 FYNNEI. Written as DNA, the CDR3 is TGTGCCAGCAGTTCTCCAGTCCTCTCTGGAAACACCATATATTTT. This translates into CASSSPVLSGNTIYF.

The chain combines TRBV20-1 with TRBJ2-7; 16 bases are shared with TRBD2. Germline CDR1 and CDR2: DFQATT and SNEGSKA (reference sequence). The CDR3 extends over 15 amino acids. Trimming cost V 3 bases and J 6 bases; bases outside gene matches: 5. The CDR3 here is CSASPGLAGGPEQYF. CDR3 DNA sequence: TGCAGTGCTAGTCCGGGACTAGCGGGAGGGCCCGAGCAGTACTTC.

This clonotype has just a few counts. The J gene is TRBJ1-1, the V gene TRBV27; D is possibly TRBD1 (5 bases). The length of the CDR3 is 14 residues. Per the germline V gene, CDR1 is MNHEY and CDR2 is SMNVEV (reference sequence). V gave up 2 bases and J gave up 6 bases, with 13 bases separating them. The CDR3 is CASSLEGLGAEAFF. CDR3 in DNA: TGTGCCAGCAGTTTAGAAGGTTTAGGGGCTGAAGCTTTCTTT.

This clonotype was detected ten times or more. The CDR3 bases are TGTGCCAGCAGTGTCTCCAGGGGATCAGGAAACATTCAGTACTTC. Translating it yields CASSVSRGSGNIQYF. The chain is built from TRBV28 and TRBJ2-4; D is possibly TRBD1 (6 bases). The CDR3 runs to 15 residues. The germline gives CDR1 MDHEN, CDR2 SYDVKM. V gave up 5 bases and J gave up 6 bases, with 17 bases separating them.